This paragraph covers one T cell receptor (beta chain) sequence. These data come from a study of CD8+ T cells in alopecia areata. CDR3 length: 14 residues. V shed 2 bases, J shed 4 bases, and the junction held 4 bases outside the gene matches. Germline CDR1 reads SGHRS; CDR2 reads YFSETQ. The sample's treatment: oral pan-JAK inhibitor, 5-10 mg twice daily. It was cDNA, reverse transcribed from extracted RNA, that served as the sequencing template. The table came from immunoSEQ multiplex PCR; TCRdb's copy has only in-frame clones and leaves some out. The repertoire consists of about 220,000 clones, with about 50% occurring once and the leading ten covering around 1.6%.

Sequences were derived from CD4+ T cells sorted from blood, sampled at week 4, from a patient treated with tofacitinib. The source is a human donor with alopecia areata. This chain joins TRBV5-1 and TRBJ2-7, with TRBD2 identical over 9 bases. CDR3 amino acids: CASSFLAGKYEQYF. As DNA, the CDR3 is TGCGCCAGCAGCTTCCTAGCGGGAAAGTACGAGCAGTACTTC.